Below, 6 T cell receptor beta chains from the same sample are listed, as sequenced in a study of monozygotic twins with inflammatory bowel disease. TCRdb reworked the 5' RACE reads into one entry per CDR3 protein, no DNA. Recorded for this sample: about 210,000 distinct CDR3 sequences. The sample was blood. These receptor sequences come from a human donor with ulcerative colitis or Crohn's disease, or a healthy co-twin of an affected twin (not recorded which).

The chain couples TRBV30 to TRBJ1-4; TCRdb's D call of TRBD1 is untestable without DNA. In germline, CDR1 is GTSNPN, CDR2 SVGIG (reference sequence). The CDR3 has 16 amino acids. This CDR3 reads CAWSAAGAGPSGKLFF.

This chain connects TRBV7-2 to TRBJ2-3; TCRdb outputs TRBD2, but without DNA this stays unchecked. This CDR3 is built from 15 residues. Germline V gives CDR1 SGHTA, CDR2 FQGNSA. This CDR3 reads CASSSIAGLMDTQYF.

The chain recombines TRBV20-1 with TRBJ2-3; TCRdb outputs TRBD1, but without DNA this stays unchecked. This CDR3 is 17 amino acids long. Germline-derived CDR1 and CDR2 are DFQATT and SNEGSKA (reference sequence). CDR3 sequence reads: CSARGPLGRESTDTQYF.

CDR3 sequence: CSARDLRLAKNIQYF. The V call is TRBV20-1, the J call TRBJ2-4. This CDR3 has 15 amino acids. The germline V gene encodes CDR1 DFQATT and CDR2 SNEGSKA (reference sequence).

This chain joins TRBV5-4 and TRBJ1-3; TCRdb selects TRBD1, and the lack of DNA leaves this call unchecked. Germline V CDR1 and CDR2: SGHNT, YYREEE (reference sequence). This CDR3 has 16 residues. The CDR3 protein is CASSFGGSTTWNTIYF.

The rearrangement joins TRBV5-4 to TRBJ2-3; checking the TCRdb D call of TRBD1 is not possible without DNA. The CDR3 has 16 amino acids. From germline, CDR1 is SGHNT and CDR2 YYREEE (reference sequence). CDR3 protein: CASTSEGGTYTDTQYF. Variable domain in full (rest from reference TRBV5-4 and TRBJ2-3): ETGVTQSPTHLIKTRGQQVTLRCSSQSGHNTVSWYQQALGQGPQFIFQYYREEENGRGNFPPRFSGLQFPNYSSELNVNALELDDSALYLCASTSEGGTYTDTQYFGPGTRLTVL.